What follows is one TCR beta chain and its context. V gave up 1 base and J gave up 4 bases; unmatched junction bases: 7. From germline, CDR1 is LGHNA and CDR2 YNFKEQ. The CDR3 runs 16 residues. The data derive from a study of T cell repertoires in cytomegalovirus infection. TCRdb redid the calling of the reads with MiXCR, one entry per CDR3 protein. The sample shows 85,000 to 120,000 distinct CDR3 sequences, approximately 15% of them seen only once. The sample taken for sequencing was PBMCs. The sequence came from a human donor in good health (CMV status not recorded). Some clones in this sample may be carry-over from other donors' samples. The chain combines TRBV4-2 with TRBJ2-1; 7 bases align to TRBD2. The CDR3 region has the DNA TGTGCCAGCAGCCAAGGCCGGGGGGACTTTTACAATGAGCAGTTCTTC. It specifies CASSQGRGDFYNEQFF.